This T cell receptor beta chain was identified in a study of blood T cell repertoires in COVID-19 (TCRdb year 2020). Looking at the study overall: Collaborator samples came from the United States, Italy and Spain and covered acute and convalescent phases of COVID-19. The material from the prospective study consisted of cDNA or gDNA derived from T cells, B-cell-depleted T cells, or PBMCs. Deeply sampled blood TCRbeta repertoires from subjects exposed to, actively infected with, or recovered from COVID-19 were included in the dataset. The repertoires were released in a freely available public database meant as a resource for research on the immune response to SARS-CoV-2. Samples came from the ongoing ImmuneRACE study (first 160 participants) plus 1,254 subjects from 6 global collaborators. The sample metadata nearly always contained a de-identified subject ID, COVID-19 status, age in years and sex. HLA class I and class II types, where available, came from metadata supplied by the sample provider rather than from assay-based typing.

Study-wide findings and limitations: The amount of clinical and demographic metadata varied by source and participant and was provided uncurated.

CDR1 is given as SSHAT and CDR2 as FNYEAQ, both from the germline V gene (reference sequence). The CDR3 measures 13 amino acids from cysteine to phenylalanine. The only DNA kept is the CDR3, 39 bases in frame from the first base. Collaborating institutions collected whole blood in K2EDTA tubes following their own protocols. For TCRbeta analysis, collaborators shipped samples as frozen whole blood, isolated PBMCs, or DNA extracted from either of those sample types. On this clone: The specificity of this receptor is unknown. Relative to the germline gene, one junction end is altered; a read error may explain this.

TCRbeta CDR3 regions were amplified from genomic DNA by means of the immunoSEQ Assay, a bias-controlled multiplex PCR. On the authors' methods: The number of nucleated cells in each sample was estimated by amplification of reference gene primers within the assay. To quantify the absolute abundance of each unique TCRbeta CDR3 rearrangement, sequence reads were collapsed and filtered. Productive Simpson clonality was computed per sample as the square root of Simpson's diversity index over productive rearrangements. TCRdb re-hosts the immuneACCESS table, in-frame sequences only. Its copies lack some clones; in the studies checked, an unresolved V gene accounts for under half of them, and the cause for the rest is not known. V and J calls and clone size follow that table, whereas D and trimming were derived from the DNA. This sample gives over 85,000 clones in total; more than 60% of them show up just once. Less than 25% of the sample comes from the top ten.

This clonotype was obtained from a man between 70 and 80 years old with acute or convalescent COVID-19. The chain is encoded by TRBV7-7 joined to TRBJ2-7, with the D gene call left open. Input material: peripheral blood. The base sequence is TGTGCTAGCAGCTTAGGGCACTCCTACGAGCAGTACTTC. It specifies CASSLGHSYEQYF.